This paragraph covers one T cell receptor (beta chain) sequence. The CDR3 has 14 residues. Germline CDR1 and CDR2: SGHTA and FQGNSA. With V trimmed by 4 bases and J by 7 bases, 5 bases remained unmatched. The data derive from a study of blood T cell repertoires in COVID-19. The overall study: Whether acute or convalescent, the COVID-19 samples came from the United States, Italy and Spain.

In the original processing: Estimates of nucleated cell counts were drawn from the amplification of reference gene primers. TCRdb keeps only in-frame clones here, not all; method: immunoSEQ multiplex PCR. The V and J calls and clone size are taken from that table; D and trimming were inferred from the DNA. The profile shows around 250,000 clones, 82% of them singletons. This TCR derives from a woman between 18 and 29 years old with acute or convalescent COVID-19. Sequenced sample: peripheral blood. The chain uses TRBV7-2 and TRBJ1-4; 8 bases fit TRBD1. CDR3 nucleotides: TGTGCCAGCAGCTCGGACAGGGAGGGTGAAAAACTGTTTTTT. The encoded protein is CASSSDREGEKLFF.